This T cell receptor (beta chain) was identified in a study of T cells in Graves' hyperthyroidism and ophthalmopathy. Notes on the study in general: Ophthalmopathy cases were set apart from stable hyperthyroidism by a 13 V-J model. Blood also contained most expanded thyroid clonotypes above 0.001.

The table lists this clonotype with a few counts. The antigen is unknown. Calling Graves' hyperthyroidism stable meant ophthalmopathy did not progress within 18 months. Diagnoses were established using clinical symptoms, serum thyroxine and TRAb, thyroid ultrasound and orbital computed tomography. J was trimmed by 5 bases and V by 4 bases; bases with no gene match: 4. The CDR3 runs 14 residues. The germline V gene has CDR1 KGHSH and CDR2 LQKENI. Regions amplified from RNA transcripts were the TCR beta CDR3 regions. Primed by the HTBI set, a first-round RT-PCR was run on the TCR CDR3. Each CDR3 protein is one row after TCRdb ran MiXCR on the multiplex PCR reads. The table records about 590,000 distinct CDR3 sequences, roughly 14% of them present only once.

This receptor was identified in a woman in her 30s with Graves' hyperthyroidism. The sequenced material came from blood. This sequence joins TRBV18 and TRBJ1-1; TRBD1 agrees at 10 bases. The CDR3 nucleotides read TGTGCCAGCTCACTTGGGACAGGGGAAACTGAAGCTTTCTTT. Protein sequence: CASSLGTGETEAFF.